The clone carrying this TCR beta chain was seen ten or more times. This sample was included in a study of tumor-infiltrating lymphocytes in oesophageal squamous cell carcinoma. CDR1 is SGHNT, CDR2 YYREEE, per germline (reference sequence). The V and J ends lost 2 bases and 13 bases, in that order; junction bases with no gene match: 9. CDR3 length: 13 amino acids. TCRdb passed the PCR reads through MiXCR, listing each CDR3 protein once. The sample includes more than 15,000 distinct CDR3 sequences, around 46% of them seen just once. This receptor was obtained from a female donor with esophageal squamous cell carcinoma. The V gene is TRBV5-4, the J gene TRBJ2-1, with 7 bases identical to TRBD2. The source material was normal esophageal tissue next to the tumor. CDR3 protein: CASSLGKRGEQFF. The CDR3, as DNA: TGTGCCAGCAGCTTAGGAAAGCGGGGTGAACAGTTCTTC.